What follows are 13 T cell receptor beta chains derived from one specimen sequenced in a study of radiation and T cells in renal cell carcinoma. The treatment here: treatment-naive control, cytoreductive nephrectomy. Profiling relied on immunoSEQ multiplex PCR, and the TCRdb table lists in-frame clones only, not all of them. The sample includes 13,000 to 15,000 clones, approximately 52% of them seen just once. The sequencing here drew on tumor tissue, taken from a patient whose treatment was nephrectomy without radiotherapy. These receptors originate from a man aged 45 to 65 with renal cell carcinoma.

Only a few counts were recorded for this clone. The DNA of the CDR3 is TGTGCCAGCAGTGGTTGGGCAGGGGGCAGTGGAAACACCATATATTTT. It translates to CASSGWAGGSGNTIYF. This chain connects TRBV2 to TRBJ1-3; TRBD1 matches at 8 bases. V lost 4 bases and J lost 3; bases outside the gene matches: 8. This CDR3 is 16 amino acids long. CDR1 is SNHLY, CDR2 FYNNEI, per germline.

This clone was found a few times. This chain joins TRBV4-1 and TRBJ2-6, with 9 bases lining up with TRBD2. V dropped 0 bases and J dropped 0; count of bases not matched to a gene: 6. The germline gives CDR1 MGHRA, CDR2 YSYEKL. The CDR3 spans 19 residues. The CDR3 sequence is CASSQDPAGGISGANVLTF. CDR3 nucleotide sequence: TGCGCCAGCAGCCAAGATCCAGCGGGGGGAATCTCTGGGGCCAACGTCCTGACTTTC.

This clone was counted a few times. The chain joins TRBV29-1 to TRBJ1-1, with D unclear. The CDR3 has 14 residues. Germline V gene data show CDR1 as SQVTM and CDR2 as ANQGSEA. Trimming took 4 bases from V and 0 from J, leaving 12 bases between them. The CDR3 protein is CSVVPHSLNTEAFF. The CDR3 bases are TGCAGCGTTGTTCCCCACAGCTTGAACACTGAAGCTTTCTTT.

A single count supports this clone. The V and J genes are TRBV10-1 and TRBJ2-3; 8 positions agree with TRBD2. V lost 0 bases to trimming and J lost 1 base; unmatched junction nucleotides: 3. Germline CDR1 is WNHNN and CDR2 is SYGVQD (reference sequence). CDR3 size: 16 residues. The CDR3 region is CASSESEAGGTDTQYF. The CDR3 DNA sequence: TGCGCCAGCAGTGAGTCTGAAGCGGGGGGCACAGATACGCAGTATTTT.

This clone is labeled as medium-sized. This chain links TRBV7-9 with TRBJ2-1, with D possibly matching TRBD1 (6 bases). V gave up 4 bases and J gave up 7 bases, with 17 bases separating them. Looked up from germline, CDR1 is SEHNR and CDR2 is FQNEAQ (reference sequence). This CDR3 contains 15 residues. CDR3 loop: CASSSNSFRGNEQFF. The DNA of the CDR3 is TGTGCCAGCAGCTCAAATTCCTTCAGGGGTAATGAGCAGTTCTTC.

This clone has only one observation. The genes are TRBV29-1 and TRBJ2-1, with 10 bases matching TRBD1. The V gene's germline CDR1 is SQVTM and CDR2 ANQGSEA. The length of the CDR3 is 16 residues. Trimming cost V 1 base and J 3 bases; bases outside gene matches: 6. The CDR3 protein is CSVEGRGQGFYNEQFF. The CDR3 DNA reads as TGCAGCGTTGAAGGGAGGGGACAGGGGTTCTACAATGAGCAGTTCTTC.

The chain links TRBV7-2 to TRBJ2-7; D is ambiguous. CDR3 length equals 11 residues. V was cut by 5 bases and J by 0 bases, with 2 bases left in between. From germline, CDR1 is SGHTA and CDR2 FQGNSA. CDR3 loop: CASSPSYEQYF. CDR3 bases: TGTGCCAGCAGCCCCTCCTACGAGCAGTACTTC. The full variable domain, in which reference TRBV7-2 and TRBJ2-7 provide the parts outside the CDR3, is GAGVSQSPSNKVTEKGKDVELRCDPISGHTALYWYRQSLGQGLEFLIYFQGNSAPDKSGLPSDRFSAERTGGSVSTLTIQRTQQEDSAVYLCASSPSYEQYFGPGTRLTVT.

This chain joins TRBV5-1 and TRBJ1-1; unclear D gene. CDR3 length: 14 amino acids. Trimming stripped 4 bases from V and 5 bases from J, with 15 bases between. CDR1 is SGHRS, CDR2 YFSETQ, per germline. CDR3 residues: CASSPDAEGTEAFF. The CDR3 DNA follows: TGCGCCAGCAGCCCCGACGCGGAGGGTACTGAAGCTTTCTTT.

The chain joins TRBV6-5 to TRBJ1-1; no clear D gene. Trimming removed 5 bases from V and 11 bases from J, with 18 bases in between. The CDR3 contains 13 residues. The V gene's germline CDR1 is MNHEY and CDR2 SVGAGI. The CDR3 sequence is CASSARHGLQAFF. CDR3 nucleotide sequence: TGTGCCAGCAGTGCCCGCCATGGGCTTCAGGCTTTCTTT.

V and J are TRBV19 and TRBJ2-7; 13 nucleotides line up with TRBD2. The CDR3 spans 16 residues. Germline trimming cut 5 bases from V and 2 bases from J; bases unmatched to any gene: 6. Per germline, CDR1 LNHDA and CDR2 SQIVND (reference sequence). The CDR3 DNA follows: TGTGCCAGTAGTGGTTCCGGGACTAGCGGGACCTACGAGCAGTACTTC. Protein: CASSGSGTSGTYEQYF.

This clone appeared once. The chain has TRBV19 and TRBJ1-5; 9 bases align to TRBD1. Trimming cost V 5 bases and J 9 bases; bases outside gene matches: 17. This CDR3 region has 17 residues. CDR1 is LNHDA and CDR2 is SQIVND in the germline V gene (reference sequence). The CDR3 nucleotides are TGTGCCAGTAGTTTCCCCCGGACAGGGGCAGGGGAAGGGCCCCAGCATTTT. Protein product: CASSFPRTGAGEGPQHF.

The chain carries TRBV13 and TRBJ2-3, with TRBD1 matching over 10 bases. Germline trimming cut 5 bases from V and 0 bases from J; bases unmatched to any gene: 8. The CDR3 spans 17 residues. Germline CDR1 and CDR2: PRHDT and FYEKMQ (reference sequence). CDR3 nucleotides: TGTGCCAGCAGCCCAGGGACAGGGGAAGCTAGCACAGATACGCAGTATTTT. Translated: CASSPGTGEASTDTQYF.

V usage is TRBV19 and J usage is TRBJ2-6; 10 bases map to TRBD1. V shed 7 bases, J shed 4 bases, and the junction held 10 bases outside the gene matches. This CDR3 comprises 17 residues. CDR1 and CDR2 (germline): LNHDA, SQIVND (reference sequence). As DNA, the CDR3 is TGTGCCAGTATGAGACAGGGGGCATCTACCGGGGCCAACGTCCTGACTTTC. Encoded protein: CASMRQGASTGANVLTF. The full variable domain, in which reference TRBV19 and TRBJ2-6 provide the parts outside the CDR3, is DGGITQSPKYLFRKEGQNVTLSCEQNLNHDAMYWYRQDPGQGLRLIYYSQIVNDFQKGDIAEGYSVSREKKESFPLTVTSAQKNPTAFYLCASMRQGASTGANVLTFGAGSRLTVL.